A single sample is the source of the 15 T cell receptor beta chains below, sequenced in a study of STAT5B mutations in CD4+ large granular lymphocyte leukemia. TCRdb's table, derived via immunoSEQ multiplex PCR, lists solely in-frame clones and lacks some. The repertoire holds fewer than 35,000 clones, just under 75% seen once, with 1% to 1.2% in the top ten. The sample taken for sequencing was CD4+ T cells from blood buffy coats. The receptors come from a human donor in good health.

J is TRBJ2-7 and V is TRBV2; D is unresolved. Germline V gene sequence: CDR1 SNHLY, CDR2 FYNNEI. CDR3 length: 12 amino acids. Trimming removed 1 base from V and 4 bases from J, with 5 bases in between. CDR3 nucleotide sequence: TGTGCCAGCAGTGAAGTGATATACGAGCAGTACGTC. Amino acid sequence: CASSEVIYEQYV.

The table lists this clone with a few counts. The chain has TRBV15 and TRBJ2-6, with D possibly being TRBD1 (5 bases). V was trimmed by 3 bases and J by 4 bases, leaving 10 bases between them. This CDR3 is 15 amino acids long. CDR1 and CDR2 from the germline V gene are LNHNV and YYDKDF (reference sequence). CDR3 region: CATSRSGQGANVLTF. The CDR3 nucleotides read TGTGCCACCAGCAGGTCAGGGCAGGGGGCCAACGTCCTGACTTTC.

This clone was seen only a few times. The V gene is TRBV18, the J gene TRBJ1-1; 8 bases agree with TRBD1. V was pared by 4 bases and J by 3 bases, with 7 bases of the junction left unmatched. There are 15 residues in the CDR3. CDR1 KGHSH and CDR2 LQKENI come from the germline V gene. The CDR3 here is CASSLGQGGDTEAFF. CDR3 sequence (DNA): TGTGCCAGCTCACTCGGACAGGGAGGAGACACTGAAGCTTTCTTT.

V and J are TRBV5-6 and TRBJ1-1; no clear D. Trimming pared 1 base from V and 3 bases from J, leaving 10 bases between. CDR3 size: 14 residues. Germline V CDR1 and CDR2: SGHDT, YYEEEE. This CDR3 is CASSLSYRYTEAFF. The CDR3 DNA reads TGTGCCAGCAGCTTGTCTTACAGATACACTGAAGCTTTCTTT.

This clone was picked up a small number of times. The rearrangement joins TRBV27 to TRBJ2-5; D not resolved. Germline CDR1 and CDR2: MNHEY and SMNVEV (reference sequence). V was trimmed by 3 bases and J by 7 bases, leaving 12 bases between them. The CDR3 spans 13 residues. The chain's CDR3 is CASSFSVYRTQYF. CDR3 bases: TGTGCCAGCAGTTTCTCGGTCTATCGGACCCAGTACTTC.

The chain combines TRBV4-2 with TRBJ1-5; the match to TRBD1 covers 7 bases. Germline V CDR1 and CDR2: LGHNA, YNFKEQ. With V trimmed by 1 base and J by 6 bases, 6 bases remained unmatched. The CDR3 extends over 15 amino acids. DNA of the CDR3: TGTGCCAGCAGCCAAGGGACAGGTTTATTTCAGCCCCAGCATTTT. Translating gives CASSQGTGLFQPQHF.

The chain joins TRBV7-9 to TRBJ2-5, with D unresolved. CDR1 is SEHNR, CDR2 FQNEAQ, per germline (reference sequence). V gave up 8 bases and J gave up 5 bases, with 18 bases separating them. This CDR3 comprises 14 residues. This CDR3 is CASSILGMGETQYF. The CDR3 nucleotides are TGTGCCAGCTCAATTTTAGGGATGGGGGAGACCCAGTACTTC. The full variable domain, in which reference TRBV7-9 and TRBJ2-5 provide the parts outside the CDR3, is DTGVSQNPRHKITKRGQNVTFRCDPISEHNRLYWYRQTLGQGPEFLTYFQNEAQLEKSRLLSDRFSAERPKGSFSTLEIQRTEQGDSAMYLCASSILGMGETQYFGPGTRLLVL.

CDR3 protein: CASSPYPRGNTEAFF. DNA of the CDR3: TGTGCCAGCAGCCCTTATCCAAGGGGAAACACTGAAGCTTTCTTT. The chain carries TRBV13 and TRBJ1-1; tentatively, D is TRBD1 (5 bases). CDR1 PRHDT and CDR2 FYEKMQ come from the germline V gene (reference sequence). The germline V and J ends were trimmed by 5 bases and 2 bases, with 15 bases remaining between them. The CDR3 runs 15 residues.

The chain recombines TRBV9 with TRBJ2-7; D is perhaps TRBD2 (6 bases). CDR1 and CDR2 from the germline V gene are SGDLS and YYNGEE. This CDR3 is built from 15 residues. With 0 bases removed from V and 0 bases from J, the gap between germline ends came to 10 bases. As DNA, the CDR3 is TGTGCCAGCAGCGTAGATGACGGGAGCTCCTACGAGCAGTACTTC. This gives the protein CASSVDDGSSYEQYF.

The chain carries TRBV21-1 and TRBJ1-2; no DNA check was done on the table's D call, TRBD1. TRBV21-1 is a pseudogene segment. CDR3 length: 14 amino acids. The CDR3 DNA is TGTGCCAGCAGCAACGTCCCCAGTAACTATGGCTACACCTTC. Protein product: CASSNVPSNYGYTF.

V gene TRBV28 combines with J gene TRBJ2-7; either TRBD1 or TRBD2 may supply D (5 bases each). Germline lookup yields CDR1 MDHEN and CDR2 SYDVKM. V dropped 2 bases and J dropped 4 bases, with 6 bases sitting between them. CDR3 size: 12 residues. The CDR3 DNA is TGTGCCAGCAGTTTAGGGGGTTACGAGCAGTACTTC. This translates into CASSLGGYEQYF.

This rearrangement joins TRBV11-3 to TRBJ2-3; 12 bases fit TRBD2. After removal of 5 bases from V and 2 bases from J, the junction contained 5 bases not matched to a gene. Per the germline V gene, CDR1 is SGHNT and CDR2 is YENEEA. The CDR3 runs to 16 residues. The CDR3 spells CASSPGLAGYTDTQYF. CDR3 sequence (DNA): TGTGCCAGCAGCCCCGGACTAGCGGGGTACACAGATACGCAGTATTTT.

V gene TRBV14 combines with J gene TRBJ2-2, with D hard to call. The V end was cut by 4 bases, the J end by 0 bases, with 12 bases between. This CDR3 is 16 amino acids long. Per germline, CDR1 SGHDN and CDR2 FVKESK. The CDR3 DNA reads TGTGCCAGCAGCCCCGCCTATGGTACGAACACCGGGGAGCTGTTTTTT. Protein: CASSPAYGTNTGELFF.

Only a few counts were recorded for this clone. The rearrangement links TRBV5-1 to TRBJ1-1, with TRBD1 matching 8 bases. The CDR3 is 15 residues long. The trim removed 0 bases at V and 3 bases at J, leaving 4 bases unmatched. The germline V gene encodes CDR1 SGHRS and CDR2 YFSETQ. The CDR3 nucleotides are TGCGCCAGCAGCTTGGACCCGGACAGGGACACTGAAGCTTTCTTT. Amino acids: CASSLDPDRDTEAFF.

The V call is TRBV2, the J call TRBJ2-1, with a weak D call TRBD2 (5 bases). Germline CDR1 SNHLY, CDR2 FYNNEI. Trimming removed 6 bases from V and 7 bases from J, with 10 bases in between. The CDR3 has 12 amino acids. The CDR3 spells CASRDLANEQFF. The CDR3 DNA sequence: TGTGCCAGCAGAGATTTAGCGAATGAGCAGTTCTTC. Combining the CDR3 with reference TRBV2 and TRBJ2-1 gives the whole variable domain EPEVTQTPSHQVTQMGQEVILRCVPISNHLYFYWYRQILGQKVEFLVSFYNNEISEKSEIFDDQFSVERPDGSNFTLKIRSTKLEDSAMYFCASRDLANEQFFGPGTRLTVL.